This T cell receptor beta chain emerged from a study of blood T cells in healthy people across ages. The study's findings and limits: Per-million-T-cell TCR beta diversity fell roughly linearly with age.

Combining a sample-barcoded 5' primer with a J-beta primer mix, a second PCR ran for roughly 7 to 12 cycles. The template-switch adaptor was a 5' adaptor with 12 random nucleotides. It tagged each cDNA molecule. TCRdb itself ran the 5' RACE reads through MiXCR, one entry per CDR3 protein. The data contain about 830,000 distinct CDR3 sequences, approximately 67% of them singletons. To note about this clonotype: Its specificity is unknown.

Healthy Caucasians from Russia aged about 6 to 90 served as donors. Researchers report isolating at least 6.5 million PBMCs per sample. This CDR3 is 14 amino acids long. Trimming shortened V by 1 base and J by 4 bases, and 11 bases separated the two germline ends. Germline assignment: CDR1 SGHVS and CDR2 FNYEAQ. The V and J genes are TRBV7-6 and TRBJ2-7, with D possibly TRBD2 on 5 matching bases. Sequenced material: blood. The source of this sequence is a man younger than 45 in good health. The CDR3 nucleotides read TGTGCCAGCAGCTTAGGGGGAGACCCTTACGAGCAGTACTTC. Protein product: CASSLGGDPYEQYF.